Listed here are 32 T cell receptor beta chains from one sample, sequenced in a study of blood T cells in healthy people across ages. Combining a sample-barcoded 5' primer with a J-beta primer mix, a second PCR ran for about 7 to 11 cycles. One entry per CDR3 protein results from TCRdb running MiXCR on the 5' RACE reads. The sample records approximately 810,000 distinct CDR3 sequences, 36% being singletons. The sequenced material came from blood. The source of these receptors is a man between 18 and 35 years old in good health.

A word on this clonotype: The junction differs from germline at one of its ends, possibly a read error. The chain recombines TRBV6-5 with TRBJ1-5; possibly TRBD1 for D (6 bases). From germline, CDR1 is MNHEY and CDR2 SVGAGI. The CDR3 is made up of 16 amino acids. CDR3 nucleotide sequence: TGTGCCAGCAGTGACTCGGGGGGCTCGGGCAATCAGCCCCAGCATTTT. It translates to CASSDSGGSGNQPQHF.

This chain links TRBV4-2 with TRBJ2-7, with D possibly TRBD2 on 5 matching bases. The CDR3 has 14 amino acids. Trimming shortened V by 3 bases and J by 7 bases, and 16 bases separated the two germline ends. The germline gives CDR1 LGHNA, CDR2 YNFKEQ. CDR3 coding DNA: TGTGCCAGCAGCCACCCGGACTGGAGGAATGAGCAGTACTTC. Translating it yields CASSHPDWRNEQYF.

The V and J genes are TRBV20-1 and TRBJ1-5, with no clear D. Germline CDR1 DFQATT, CDR2 SNEGSKA (reference sequence). Trimming removed 7 bases from V and 0 bases from J, with 10 bases in between. This CDR3 comprises 13 residues. Here the CDR3 reads CSVSDPSNQPQHF. In nucleotides, the CDR3 is TGCAGTGTCTCGGACCCTAGCAATCAGCCCCAGCATTTT.

This clonotype was detected many times. This chain uses TRBV29-1 with TRBJ2-7; the D gene is possibly TRBD2 (5 bases). The germline V gene has CDR1 SQVTM and CDR2 ANQGSEA. V lost 6 bases and J lost 0, with 12 bases in between. The CDR3 covers 13 residues. CDR3 residues: CSVLGGSSYEQYF. For the CDR3, the DNA is TGCAGCGTACTTGGAGGATCCTCCTACGAGCAGTACTTC.

The V gene is TRBV7-2, the J gene TRBJ2-3, with a weak D call TRBD2 (6 bases). From germline, CDR1 is SGHTA and CDR2 FQGNSA. V was cut by 7 bases and J by 6 bases, with 14 bases left in between. The CDR3 covers 13 residues. The CDR3 loop is CASTRGTRDTQYF. For the CDR3, the DNA is TGTGCCAGCACCCGGGGGACGCGGGATACGCAGTATTTT.

V and J are TRBV4-3 and TRBJ1-2; 7 nucleotides agree with TRBD1. Germline V gene lookup returns CDR1 LGHNA and CDR2 YSLEER. The CDR3 consists of 16 residues. The ends lost 8 bases at V and 2 bases at J; junction bases unmatched: 14. The CDR3 reads CASRAPGQNPNYGYTF. In nucleotides, the CDR3 is TGCGCCAGCCGCGCACCGGGACAGAATCCCAACTATGGCTACACCTTC.

Of note for this clonotype: This may come from a read error, since a much larger clone is one base off. The chain is built from TRBV7-2 and TRBJ2-3, with 7 bases aligning to TRBD2. V lost 5 bases to trimming and J lost 4 bases; unmatched junction nucleotides: 12. Germline V CDR1 and CDR2: SGHTA, FQGNSA. The length of the CDR3 is 16 residues. CDR3 nucleotide sequence: TGTGCCAGCAGCCAAACCTGGCGGGGGAACGCAGATACGCAGTATTTT. The encoded protein is CASSQTWRGNADTQYF.

This clonotype was detected a few times. The chain uses TRBV10-3 and TRBJ2-1; 8 bases fit TRBD2. TRBJ2-7 explains the end of the DNA better; the J call may be wrong. Germline V gives CDR1 ENHRY, CDR2 SYGVKD. CDR3 length: 16 residues. The CDR3, as DNA: TGTGCCATCAGTGAGCTGGCGGGGGGATACTACAATGAGCAGTACTTC. It translates to CAISELAGGYYNEQYF.

The rearrangement uses TRBV15 and TRBJ2-4; D gene unclear. V was trimmed by 0 bases and J by 0 bases, leaving 12 bases between them. The CDR3 contains 17 residues. Germline CDR1 reads LNHNV; CDR2 reads YYDKDF (reference sequence). In nucleotides, the CDR3 is TGTGCCACCAGCAGAGATAGTGGAGAGACAGCCAAAAACATTCAGTACTTC. This codes for CATSRDSGETAKNIQYF.

This clonotype was seen a few times. The V gene is TRBV20-1, the J gene TRBJ1-4, with 8 bases aligning to TRBD1. J was trimmed by 3 bases and V by 1 base; bases with no gene match: 4. Germline V gene sequence: CDR1 DFQATT, CDR2 SNEGSKA (reference sequence). The CDR3 spans 15 residues. The CDR3 reads CSARGRGQANEKLFF. CDR3 coding DNA: TGCAGTGCTAGAGGCAGGGGGCAGGCTAATGAAAAACTGTTTTTT.

The chain carries TRBV5-6 and TRBJ1-2; possibly TRBD1 for D (5 bases). Germline CDR1 is SGHDT and CDR2 is YYEEEE. There are 14 residues in the CDR3. The V end was cut by 0 bases, the J end by 3 bases, with 9 bases between. The CDR3, as DNA: TGTGCCAGCAGCTTGGACCAGGGAGACTATGGCTACACCTTC. Its translation: CASSLDQGDYGYTF. Filled out from reference TRBV5-6 and TRBJ1-2, the complete variable domain reads DAGVTQSPTHLIKTRGQQVTLRCSPKSGHDTVSWYQQALGQGPQFIFQYYEEEERQRGNFPDRFSGHQFPNYSSELNVNALLLGDSALYLCASSLDQGDYGYTFGSGTRLTVV.

This clonotype has a handful of counts. The chain joins TRBV20-1 to TRBJ2-5, with a weak D call TRBD2 (5 bases). Between the trimmed V and J ends, which lost 6 bases and 3 bases, there was a span of 14 bases. Germline assignment: CDR1 DFQATT and CDR2 SNEGSKA (reference sequence). There are 13 residues in the CDR3. The CDR3 sequence is CSATARAKETQYF. The CDR3, as DNA: TGCAGTGCCACGGCGAGGGCGAAAGAGACCCAGTACTTC.

Remarks on this clonotype: Being one base from a much bigger clone, this may be a read error. This chain joins TRBV7-9 and TRBJ2-1, with D perhaps assigned TRBD1 or TRBD2 (5 bases each). Between the trimmed V and J ends, which lost 0 bases and 10 bases, there was a span of 19 bases. The CDR3 spans 16 residues. In germline, CDR1 is SEHNR, CDR2 FQNEAQ (reference sequence). CDR3 loop: CASSLARGARPREQFF. CDR3 nucleotide sequence: TGTGCCAGCAGCTTAGCGAGGGGAGCCCGACCACGAGAGCAGTTCTTC.

The chain couples TRBV29-1 to TRBJ2-7, with TRBD1 identical over 11 bases. Looked up from germline, CDR1 is SQVTM and CDR2 is ANQGSEA. The CDR3 is 14 amino acids. Trimming cost V 4 bases and J 7 bases; bases outside gene matches: 9. CDR3 DNA: TGCAGCGTTGGGGACAGGGGGACCTACAATGAGCAGTACTTC. Its translation: CSVGDRGTYNEQYF.

This clonotype occurred many times. The chain recombines TRBV7-9 with TRBJ2-7, with a weak D call TRBD1 (5 bases). The CDR3 is 16 residues long. Deletions cut 5 bases from V and 2 bases from J, with 19 bases between. The germline CDR1 and CDR2 sequences are SEHNR and FQNEAQ (reference sequence). CDR3 sequence: CASSPRTHSMTYEQYF. CDR3 DNA: TGTGCCAGCAGCCCACGGACACATTCGATGACCTACGAGCAGTACTTC.

This clonotype came up many times. The chain couples TRBV12-3 or TRBV12-4 to TRBJ2-3; 7 nucleotides align to TRBD2. Losses at the gene ends were 3 bases for V and 4 bases for J; bases not matched to a gene: 4. The CDR3 totals 14 residues. CDR3 sequence (DNA): TGTGCCAGCAGTTTCGGCGGGAGATCAGATACGCAGTATTTT. It specifies CASSFGGRSDTQYF.

Only a few counts were recorded for this clonotype. The J gene is TRBJ2-1, the V gene TRBV12-3 or TRBV12-4; 14 bases match TRBD2. V lost 5 bases to trimming and J lost 4 bases; unmatched junction nucleotides: 10. This CDR3 comprises 18 residues. The CDR3 sequence: CASSEGLAGESGYNEQFF. The CDR3, as DNA: TGTGCCAGCAGTGAGGGACTAGCGGGGGAAAGTGGGTACAATGAGCAGTTCTTC.

This CDR3 is CASSPAGGYSYNEQYF. CDR3 DNA: TGTGCCAGCTCACCAGCCGGGGGTTACTCCTACAATGAGCAGTACTTC. The gene calls are TRBV18 and TRBJ2-7; tentatively, D is TRBD2 (6 bases). The CDR3 has 16 amino acids. The V gene lost 2 bases and the J gene lost 7 bases, with 21 bases spanning the gap. The V gene's germline CDR1 is KGHSH and CDR2 LQKENI.

With respect to this clonotype: Sequence at one end of the junction differs from germline and may be a read error. The chain uses TRBV4-3 and TRBJ1-6; D unclear. The CDR3 spans 16 residues. From germline, CDR1 is LGHNA and CDR2 YSLEER. The CDR3 reads CASSQERQARGSPPHF. The CDR3, as DNA: TGCGCCAGCAGCCAAGAGCGACAAGCAAGAGGTTCACCCCCCCACTTT.

The genes are TRBV3-1 and TRBJ1-5; tentative D call: TRBD1 (6 bases). Germline V gives CDR1 LGHDT, CDR2 YNNKEL (reference sequence). Trimming stripped 0 bases from V and 6 bases from J, with 12 bases between. The CDR3 sequence is 15 residues long. The CDR3 coding sequence is TGTGCCAGCAGCCAAGATGTGGTAGGGGGTCAGCCCCAGCATTTT. Its translation: CASSQDVVGGQPQHF. The entire variable domain, with the rest obtained from reference TRBV3-1 and TRBJ1-5, is as follows: DTAVSQTPKYLVTQMGNDKSIKCEQNLGHDTMYWYKQDSKKFLKIMFSYNNKELIINETVPNRFSPKSPDKAHLNLHINSLELGDSAVYFCASSQDVVGGQPQHFGDGTRLSIL.

This clonotype was seen a handful of times. The chain uses TRBV6-2 or TRBV6-3 and TRBJ2-1; maybe TRBD1 (6 bases). Germline V gene data show CDR1 as MNHEY and CDR2 as SVGEGT. CDR3 length: 15 amino acids. Deletions cut 2 bases from V and 5 bases from J, with 13 bases between. Here the CDR3 DNA reads TGTGCCAGCAGTTACCACCTGGCAGGGGACAATGAGCAGTTCTTC. Protein product: CASSYHLAGDNEQFF.

This clonotype was observed a handful of times. The chain links TRBV27 to TRBJ2-1, with a tentative D call TRBD2 (7 bases). Trimming shortened V by 5 bases and J by 3 bases, and 14 bases separated the two germline ends. CDR3 length equals 15 residues. CDR1 is MNHEY, CDR2 SMNVEV, per germline (reference sequence). The CDR3 DNA sequence: TGTGCCAGCAGTCCCCAGGGGACTATCTACAATGAGCAGTTCTTC. This sequence encodes CASSPQGTIYNEQFF.

The chain combines TRBV12-3 or TRBV12-4 with TRBJ2-1; 9 nucleotides agree with TRBD2. CDR3 length: 16 residues. Losses at the gene ends were 5 bases for V and 0 bases for J; bases not matched to a gene: 5. The CDR3 bases are TGTGCCAGCAGTCGGTCTAGCGGGGTCTCCTACAATGAGCAGTTCTTC. Encoded protein: CASSRSSGVSYNEQFF.

This clonotype has more than one count but fewer than ten. The DNA of the CDR3 is TGTGCCAGCAGCCATGACGTGGCAGCGGGGCAAGAGACCCAGTACTTC. This codes for CASSHDVAAGQETQYF. The V gene is TRBV3-1, the J gene TRBJ2-5, with 7 positions matching TRBD2. There are 16 residues in the CDR3. Per germline, CDR1 LGHDT and CDR2 YNNKEL (reference sequence). V lost 3 bases and J lost 2; bases outside the gene matches: 9.

There are a few counts of this clonotype. The J gene is TRBJ1-1, the V gene TRBV3-1; 7 bases fit TRBD1. Per the germline V gene, CDR1 is LGHDT and CDR2 is YNNKEL (reference sequence). J gave up 1 base and V 0 bases, and 14 bases lay outside the gene matches. The CDR3 contains 19 residues. CDR3 protein: CASSQDSGEGGLRNTEAFF. CDR3 DNA sequence: TGTGCCAGCAGCCAAGATTCGGGAGAAGGGGGCCTAAGGAACACTGAAGCTTTCTTT.

This clonotype was seen a handful of times. V and J are TRBV4-1 and TRBJ2-1; D is possibly TRBD1 or TRBD2 (5 bases each). This CDR3 is built from 17 residues. Germline loops: CDR1 MGHRA, CDR2 YSYEKL. Trimming shortened V by 2 bases and J by 0 bases, and 14 bases separated the two germline ends. The CDR3 protein is CASSQYGATSSYNEQFF. In DNA, the CDR3 is TGCGCCAGCAGCCAATACGGGGCCACCAGCTCCTACAATGAGCAGTTCTTC.

The V call is TRBV18, the J call TRBJ2-1; 8 bases agree with TRBD1. The better agreement between TRBJ2-7 and the DNA end casts doubt on the J call. The length of the CDR3 is 14 residues. CDR1 and CDR2 (germline): KGHSH, LQKENI. The CDR3 spells CASSPGRGRYEQYF. CDR3 in DNA: TGTGCCAGCTCCCCGGGCAGGGGGCGTTATGAGCAGTACTTC.

The chain links TRBV5-6 to TRBJ2-4; weak D call: TRBD2 (5 bases). Germline V lookup: CDR1 SGHDT, CDR2 YYEEEE. Trimming took off 3 bases at V and 0 bases at J, with 13 bases between the two ends. The CDR3 totals 16 residues. CDR3 in DNA: TGTGCCAGCAGCTCCCTACTAGACCTAGCCAAAAACATTCAGTACTTC. Its translation is CASSSLLDLAKNIQYF.

This clonotype was recorded once. The chain is built from TRBV5-1 and TRBJ1-1; D gene unclear. Germline lookup yields CDR1 SGHRS and CDR2 YFSETQ. The germline V and J ends were trimmed by 5 bases and 4 bases, with 9 bases remaining between them. This CDR3 is built from 12 residues. This CDR3 reads CASSNAGTEAFF. CDR3 DNA sequence: TGCGCCAGCAGTAACGCGGGCACTGAAGCTTTCTTT.

V and J are TRBV20-1 and TRBJ2-5, with 11 positions matching TRBD2. CDR1 is DFQATT and CDR2 is SNEGSKA in the germline V gene (reference sequence). The junction had 8 bases not matched to a gene; V was cut back by 5 bases and J by 3 bases. The CDR3 is 15 amino acids. The CDR3 protein is CSAPTSGGTKETQYF. For the CDR3, the DNA is TGCAGTGCTCCCACTAGCGGGGGAACTAAAGAGACCCAGTACTTC.

Written as DNA, the CDR3 is TGCGCCAGCAGCCTAACGACAGAGGGAAACACCATATATTTT. Encoded protein: CASSLTTEGNTIYF. The rearrangement joins TRBV5-1 to TRBJ1-3; D is possibly TRBD1 (5 bases). V was trimmed by 4 bases and J by 4 bases, leaving 12 bases between them. This CDR3 is 14 amino acids long. Germline CDR1 and CDR2: SGHRS and YFSETQ.

This clonotype was detected only a few times. The chain recombines TRBV12-3 or TRBV12-4 with TRBJ1-2, with a weak D call TRBD1 (6 bases). The CDR3 sequence is 10 residues long. V was pared by 4 bases and J by 13 bases, with 10 bases between. CDR3 residues: CASSYLQGTF. Written as DNA, the CDR3 is TGTGCCAGCAGTTACCTACAGGGCACCTTC.